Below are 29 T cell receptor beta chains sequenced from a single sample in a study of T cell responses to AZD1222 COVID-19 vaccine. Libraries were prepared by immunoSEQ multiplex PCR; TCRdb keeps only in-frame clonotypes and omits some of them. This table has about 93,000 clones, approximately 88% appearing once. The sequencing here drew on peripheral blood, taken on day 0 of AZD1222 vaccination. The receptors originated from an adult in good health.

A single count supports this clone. The chain's CDR3 is CASSLGQIRYSPLHF. The CDR3 DNA reads TGTGCCAGCAGTTTAGGACAGATTCGATATTCACCCCTCCACTTT. The chain combines TRBV28 with TRBJ1-6; tentatively, D is TRBD1 (6 bases). CDR1 and CDR2 (germline): MDHEN, SYDVKM. The CDR3 is 15 residues long. Trimming left V 2 bases short and J 8 bases short, with 13 bases between.

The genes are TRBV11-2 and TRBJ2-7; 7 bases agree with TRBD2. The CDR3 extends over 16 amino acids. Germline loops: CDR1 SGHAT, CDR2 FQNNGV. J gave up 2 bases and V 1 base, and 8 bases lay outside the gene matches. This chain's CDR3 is CASSLVPGGPAYEQYF. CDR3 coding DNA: TGTGCCAGCAGCTTAGTGCCGGGAGGACCTGCCTACGAGCAGTACTTC.

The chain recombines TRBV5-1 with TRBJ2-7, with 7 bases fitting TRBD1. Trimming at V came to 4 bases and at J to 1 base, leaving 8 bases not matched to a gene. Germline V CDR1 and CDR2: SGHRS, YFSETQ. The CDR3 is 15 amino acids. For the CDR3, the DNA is TGCGCCAGCAGCCCCTTGACGGGACAGTCCTACGAGCAGTACTTC. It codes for CASSPLTGQSYEQYF.

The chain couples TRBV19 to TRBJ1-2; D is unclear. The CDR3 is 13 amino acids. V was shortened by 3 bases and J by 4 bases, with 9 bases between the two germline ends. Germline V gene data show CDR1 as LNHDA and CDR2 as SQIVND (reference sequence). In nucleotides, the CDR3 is TGTGCCAGTAGTATGACGGAATCCTATGGCTACACCTTC. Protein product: CASSMTESYGYTF.

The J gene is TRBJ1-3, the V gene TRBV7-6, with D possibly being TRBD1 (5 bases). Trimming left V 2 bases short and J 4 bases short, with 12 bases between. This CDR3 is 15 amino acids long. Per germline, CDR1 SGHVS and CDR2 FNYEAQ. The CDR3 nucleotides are TGTGCCAGCAGCTTATCGGGGGTATCGGGAAACACCATATATTTT. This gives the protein CASSLSGVSGNTIYF.

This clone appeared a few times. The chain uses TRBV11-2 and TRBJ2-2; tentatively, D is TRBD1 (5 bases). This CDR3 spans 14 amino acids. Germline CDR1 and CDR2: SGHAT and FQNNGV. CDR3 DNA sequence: TGTGCGACCCACGGTCGATCAGGGACCGGGGAGCTGTTTTTT. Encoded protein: CATHGRSGTGELFF.

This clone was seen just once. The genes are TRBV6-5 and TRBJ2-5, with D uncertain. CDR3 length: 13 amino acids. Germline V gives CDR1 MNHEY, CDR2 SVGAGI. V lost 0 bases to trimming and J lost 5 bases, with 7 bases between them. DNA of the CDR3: TGTGCCAGCAGTTACTCGGATGAGGAGACCCAGTACTTC. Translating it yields CASSYSDEETQYF.

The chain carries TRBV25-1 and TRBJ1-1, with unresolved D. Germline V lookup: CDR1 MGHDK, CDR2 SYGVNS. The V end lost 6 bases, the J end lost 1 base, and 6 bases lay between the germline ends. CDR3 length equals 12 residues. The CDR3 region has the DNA TGTGCCAGCAGAGGATCGAACACTGAAGCTTTCTTT. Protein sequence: CASRGSNTEAFF.

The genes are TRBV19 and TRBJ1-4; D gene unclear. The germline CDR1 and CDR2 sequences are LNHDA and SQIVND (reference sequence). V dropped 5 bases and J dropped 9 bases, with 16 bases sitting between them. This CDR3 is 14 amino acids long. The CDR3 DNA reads TGTGCCAGTAGTGAGGGATCGGGTACTAAAAAACTGTTTTTT. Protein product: CASSEGSGTKKLFF.

The CDR3 DNA sequence: TGTGCCAGTAGTAAACAGGGCTCTGGGGCCAACGTCCTGACTTTC. This encodes CASSKQGSGANVLTF. The chain combines TRBV19 with TRBJ2-6; tentatively, D is TRBD1 (6 bases). The ends were cut back, 4 bases at V and 0 bases at J, with 7 bases in the middle. This CDR3 spans 15 amino acids. Germline CDR1 and CDR2: LNHDA and SQIVND (reference sequence).

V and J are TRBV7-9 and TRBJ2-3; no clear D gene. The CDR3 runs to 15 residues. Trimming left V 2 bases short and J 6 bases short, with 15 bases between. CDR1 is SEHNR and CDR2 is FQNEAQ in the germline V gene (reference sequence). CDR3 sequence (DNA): TGTGCCAGCAGCTTAATGTCTGGGTTCCCGGATACGCAGTATTTT. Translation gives CASSLMSGFPDTQYF.

The CDR3: CASSLEGPRRWGEKLFF. Written as DNA, the CDR3 is TGCGCCAGCAGCTTGGAGGGTCCTAGACGATGGGGTGAAAAACTGTTTTTT. This chain links TRBV5-1 with TRBJ1-4; D unresolved. Per the germline V gene, CDR1 is SGHRS and CDR2 is YFSETQ. This CDR3 has 17 amino acids. Trimming took 0 bases from V and 7 from J, leaving 19 bases between them. The variable domain in full, with the rest retrieved from reference TRBV5-1 and TRBJ1-4, is KAGVTQTPRYLIKTRGQQVTLSCSPISGHRSVSWYQQTPGQGLQFLFEYFSETQRNKGNFPGRFSGRQFSNSRSEMNVSTLELGDSALYLCASSLEGPRRWGEKLFFGSGTQLSVL.

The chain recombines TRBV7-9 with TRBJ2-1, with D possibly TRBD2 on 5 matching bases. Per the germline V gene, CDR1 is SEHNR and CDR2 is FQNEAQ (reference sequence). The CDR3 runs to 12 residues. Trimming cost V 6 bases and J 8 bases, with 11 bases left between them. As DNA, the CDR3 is TGTGCCAGCAGAAAAGCGGTCGATGAGCAGTTCTTC. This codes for CASRKAVDEQFF.

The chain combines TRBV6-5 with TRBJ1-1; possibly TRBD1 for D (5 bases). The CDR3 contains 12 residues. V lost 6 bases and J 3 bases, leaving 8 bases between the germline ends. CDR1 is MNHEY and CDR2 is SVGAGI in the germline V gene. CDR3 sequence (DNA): TGTGCCAGCAGGGTAGGGGACACTGAAGCTTTCTTT. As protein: CASRVGDTEAFF.

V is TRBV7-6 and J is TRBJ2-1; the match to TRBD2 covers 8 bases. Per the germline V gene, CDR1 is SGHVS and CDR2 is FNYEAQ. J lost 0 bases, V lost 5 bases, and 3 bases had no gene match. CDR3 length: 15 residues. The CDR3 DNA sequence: TGTGCCAGCAGCGGTAGCGGGGCCTCCTACAATGAGCAGTTCTTC. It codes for CASSGSGASYNEQFF.

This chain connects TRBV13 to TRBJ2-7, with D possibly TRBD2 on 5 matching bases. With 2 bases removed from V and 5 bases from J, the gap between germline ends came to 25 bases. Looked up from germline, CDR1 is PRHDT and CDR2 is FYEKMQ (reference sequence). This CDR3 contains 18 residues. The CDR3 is CASSLSWQSLARGHEQYF. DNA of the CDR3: TGTGCCAGCAGCTTAAGTTGGCAGTCGCTAGCTCGGGGTCACGAGCAGTACTTC.

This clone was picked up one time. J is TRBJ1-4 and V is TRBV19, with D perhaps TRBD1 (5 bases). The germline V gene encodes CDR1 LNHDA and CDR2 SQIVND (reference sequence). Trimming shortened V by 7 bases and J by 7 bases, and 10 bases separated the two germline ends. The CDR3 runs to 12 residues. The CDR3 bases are TGTGCCAGTAATGGTAGGGGTGAAAAACTGTTTTTT. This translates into CASNGRGEKLFF. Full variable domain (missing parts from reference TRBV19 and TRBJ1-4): DGGITQSPKYLFRKEGQNVTLSCEQNLNHDAMYWYRQDPGQGLRLIYYSQIVNDFQKGDIAEGYSVSREKKESFPLTVTSAQKNPTAFYLCASNGRGEKLFFGSGTQLSVL.

The CDR3, as DNA: TGTGCCAGCAGCCAAGATTTTAGGACAGAGAATGGAAACACCATATATTTT. Residues: CASSQDFRTENGNTIYF. This chain connects TRBV3-1 (or the pseudogene TRBV3-2) to TRBJ1-3; D perhaps matches TRBD1 (6 bases). The ends were cut back, 0 bases at V and 3 bases at J, with 15 bases in the middle. CDR3 length: 17 amino acids. Germline CDR1 is LGHDT and CDR2 is YNNKEL (reference sequence).

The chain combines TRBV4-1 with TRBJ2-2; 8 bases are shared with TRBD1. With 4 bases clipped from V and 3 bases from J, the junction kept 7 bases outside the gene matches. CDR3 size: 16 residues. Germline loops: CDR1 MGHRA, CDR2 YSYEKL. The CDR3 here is CASSLPRGRDTGELFF. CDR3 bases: TGCGCCAGCAGCCTTCCCAGGGGGCGCGACACCGGGGAGCTGTTTTTT.

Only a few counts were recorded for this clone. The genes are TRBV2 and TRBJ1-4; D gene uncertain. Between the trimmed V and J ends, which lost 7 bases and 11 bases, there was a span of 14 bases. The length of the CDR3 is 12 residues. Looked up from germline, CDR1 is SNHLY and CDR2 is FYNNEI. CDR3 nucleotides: TGTGCCAGCAATTCCGACGGTCGGAAACTGTTTTTT. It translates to CASNSDGRKLFF.

The CDR3 DNA reads TGTGCCAGCAGCTTTAAGGGACATGGCTACACCTTC. This translates into CASSFKGHGYTF. The genes are TRBV7-2 and TRBJ1-2; weak D call: TRBD1 (5 bases). The germline V gene has CDR1 SGHTA and CDR2 FQGNSA. Deletions cut 3 bases from V and 6 bases from J, with 8 bases between. This CDR3 spans 12 amino acids. The whole variable domain, filled in from reference TRBV7-2 and TRBJ1-2, reads GAGVSQSPSNKVTEKGKDVELRCDPISGHTALYWYRQSLGQGLEFLIYFQGNSAPDKSGLPSDRFSAERTGGSVSTLTIQRTQQEDSAVYLCASSFKGHGYTFGSGTRLTVV.

CDR3 sequence (DNA): TGTGCCAGCAGTTCTACGACCCTTCGACTGGGCAGCAATCAGCCCCAGCATTTT. This translates into CASSSTTLRLGSNQPQHF. This rearrangement joins TRBV27 to TRBJ1-5; no clear D. CDR1 and CDR2 from the germline V gene are MNHEY and SMNVEV (reference sequence). This CDR3 has 18 residues. V lost 4 bases and J lost 1, with 20 bases in between.

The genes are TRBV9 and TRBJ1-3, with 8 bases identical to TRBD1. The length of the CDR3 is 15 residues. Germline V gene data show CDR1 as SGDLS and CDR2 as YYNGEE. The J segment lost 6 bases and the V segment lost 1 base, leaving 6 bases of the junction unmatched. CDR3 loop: CASSVYSGGANTIYF. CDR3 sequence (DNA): TGTGCCAGCAGCGTATATTCAGGGGGCGCAAACACCATATATTTT.

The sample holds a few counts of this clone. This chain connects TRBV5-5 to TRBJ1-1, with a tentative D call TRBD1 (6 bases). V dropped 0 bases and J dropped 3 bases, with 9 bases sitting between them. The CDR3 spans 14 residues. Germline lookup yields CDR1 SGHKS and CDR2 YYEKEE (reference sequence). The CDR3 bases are TGTGCCAGCAGCTTGGAGGGGGGGTACACTGAAGCTTTCTTT. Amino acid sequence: CASSLEGGYTEAFF.

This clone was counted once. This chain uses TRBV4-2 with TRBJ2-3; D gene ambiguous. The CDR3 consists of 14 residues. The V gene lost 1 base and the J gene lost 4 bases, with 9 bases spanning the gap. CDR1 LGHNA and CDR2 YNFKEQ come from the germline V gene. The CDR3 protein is CASSQGDSSDTQYF. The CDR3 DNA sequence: TGTGCCAGCAGCCAAGGAGACTCTTCAGATACGCAGTATTTT.

In DNA form, the CDR3 reads TGTGCCAGTAGTATGAGGACTCTATCCTACGAGCAGTACTTC. It yields the protein CASSMRTLSYEQYF. The chain is built from TRBV19 and TRBJ2-7, with D maybe TRBD2 (5 bases). This CDR3 has 14 amino acids. Germline values: CDR1 LNHDA, CDR2 SQIVND (reference sequence). Trimming left V 3 bases short and J 1 base short, with 10 bases between.

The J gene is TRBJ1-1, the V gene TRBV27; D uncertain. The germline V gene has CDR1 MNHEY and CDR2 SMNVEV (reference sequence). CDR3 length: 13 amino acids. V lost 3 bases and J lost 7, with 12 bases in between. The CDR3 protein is CASSFYAGGEAFF. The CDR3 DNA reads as TGTGCCAGCAGTTTTTACGCGGGAGGTGAAGCTTTCTTT.

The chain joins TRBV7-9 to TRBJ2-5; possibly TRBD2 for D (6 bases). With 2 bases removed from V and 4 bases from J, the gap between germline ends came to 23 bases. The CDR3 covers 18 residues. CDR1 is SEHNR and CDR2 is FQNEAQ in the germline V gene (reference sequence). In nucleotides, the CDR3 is TGTGCCAGCAGCTTACTCGACCAGTTAAGAAGGGGAGGAGAGACCCAGTACTTC. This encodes CASSLLDQLRRGGETQYF. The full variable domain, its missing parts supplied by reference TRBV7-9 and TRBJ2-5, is DTGVSQNPRHKITKRGQNVTFRCDPISEHNRLYWYRQTLGQGPEFLTYFQNEAQLEKSRLLSDRFSAERPKGSFSTLEIQRTEQGDSAMYLCASSLLDQLRRGGETQYFGPGTRLLVL.

The chain's CDR3 is CASSLEIDRMGYTF. As DNA, the CDR3 is TGTGCCAGCAGCTTAGAAATCGATCGCATGGGCTACACCTTC. The J gene is TRBJ1-2, the V gene TRBV7-9; D is undetermined. V dropped 1 base and J dropped 8 bases, with 14 bases sitting between them. The germline V gene encodes CDR1 SEHNR and CDR2 FQNEAQ (reference sequence). The CDR3 contains 14 residues.